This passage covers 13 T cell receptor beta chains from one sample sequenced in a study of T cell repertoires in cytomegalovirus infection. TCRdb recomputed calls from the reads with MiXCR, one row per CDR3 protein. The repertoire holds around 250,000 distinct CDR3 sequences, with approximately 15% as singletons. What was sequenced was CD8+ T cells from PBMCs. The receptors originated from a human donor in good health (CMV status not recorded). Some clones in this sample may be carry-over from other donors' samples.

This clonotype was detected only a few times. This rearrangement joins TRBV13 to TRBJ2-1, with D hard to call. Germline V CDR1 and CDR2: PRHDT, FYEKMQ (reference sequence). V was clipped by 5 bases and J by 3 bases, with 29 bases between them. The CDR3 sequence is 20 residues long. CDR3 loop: CASSTTSPTSPGSGYNEQFF. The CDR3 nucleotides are TGTGCCAGCAGCACCACCTCGCCCACCAGCCCTGGAAGTGGCTACAATGAGCAGTTCTTC.

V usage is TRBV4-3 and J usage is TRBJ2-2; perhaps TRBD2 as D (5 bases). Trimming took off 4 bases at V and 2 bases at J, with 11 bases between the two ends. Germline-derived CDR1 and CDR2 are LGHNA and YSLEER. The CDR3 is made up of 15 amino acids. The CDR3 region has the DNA TGCGCCAGCAGCCCCCGGAGGTACAACACCGGGGAGCTGTTTTTT. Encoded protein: CASSPRRYNTGELFF.

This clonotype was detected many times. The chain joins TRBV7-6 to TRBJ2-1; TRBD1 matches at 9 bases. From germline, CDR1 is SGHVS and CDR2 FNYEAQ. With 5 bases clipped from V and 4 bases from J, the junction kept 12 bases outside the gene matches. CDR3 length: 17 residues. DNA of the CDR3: TGTGCCAGCAGCGCTCGCGCCGGGACAGGGTCTTACAATGAGCAGTTCTTC. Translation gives CASSARAGTGSYNEQFF.

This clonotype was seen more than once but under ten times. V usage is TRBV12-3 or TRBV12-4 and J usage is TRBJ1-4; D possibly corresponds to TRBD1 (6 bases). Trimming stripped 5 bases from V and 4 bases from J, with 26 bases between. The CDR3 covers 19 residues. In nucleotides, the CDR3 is TGTGCCAGCAGTGGGACACGGGGAACCCCCGTCGGGAATAATGAAAAACTGTTTTTT. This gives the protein CASSGTRGTPVGNNEKLFF.

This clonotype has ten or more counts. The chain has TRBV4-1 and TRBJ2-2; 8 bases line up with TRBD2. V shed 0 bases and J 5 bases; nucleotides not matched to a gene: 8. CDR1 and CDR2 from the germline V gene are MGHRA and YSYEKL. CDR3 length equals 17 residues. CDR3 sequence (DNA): TGCGCCAGCAGCCAAGATGCACTAGCGGCTGAAACCGGGGAGCTGTTTTTT. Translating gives CASSQDALAAETGELFF.

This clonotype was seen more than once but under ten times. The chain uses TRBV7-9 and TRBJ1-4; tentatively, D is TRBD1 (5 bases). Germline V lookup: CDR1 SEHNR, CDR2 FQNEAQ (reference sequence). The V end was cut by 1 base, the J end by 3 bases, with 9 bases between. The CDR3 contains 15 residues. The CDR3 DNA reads TGTGCCAGCAGCTTAGGCAGGGACTCTAATGAAAAACTGTTTTTT. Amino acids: CASSLGRDSNEKLFF. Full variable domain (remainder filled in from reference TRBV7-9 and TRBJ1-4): DTGVSQNPRHKITKRGQNVTFRCDPISEHNRLYWYRQTLGQGPEFLTYFQNEAQLEKSRLLSDRFSAERPKGSFSTLEIQRTEQGDSAMYLCASSLGRDSNEKLFFGSGTQLSVL.

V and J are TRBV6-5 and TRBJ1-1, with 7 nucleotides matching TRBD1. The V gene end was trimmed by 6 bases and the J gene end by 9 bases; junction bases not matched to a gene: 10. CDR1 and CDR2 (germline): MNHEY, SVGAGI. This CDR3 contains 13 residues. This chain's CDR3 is CASSVGGTVQAFF. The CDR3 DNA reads TGTGCCAGCAGCGTGGGGGGGACAGTACAAGCTTTCTTT.

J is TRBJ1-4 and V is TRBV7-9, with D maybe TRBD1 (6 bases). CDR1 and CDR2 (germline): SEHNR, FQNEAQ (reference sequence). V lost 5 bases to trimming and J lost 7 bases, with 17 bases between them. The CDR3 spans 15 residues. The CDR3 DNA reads TGTGCCAGCAGCAAATGGACAGACGTGGGTGAAAAACTGTTTTTT. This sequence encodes CASSKWTDVGEKLFF.

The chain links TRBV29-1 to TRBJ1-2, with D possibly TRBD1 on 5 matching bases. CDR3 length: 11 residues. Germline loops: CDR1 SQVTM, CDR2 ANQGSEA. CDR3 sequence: CGGYHDYGYTF. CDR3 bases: TGCGGGGGATATCATGACTATGGCTACACCTTC.

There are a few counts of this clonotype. The CDR3 sequence: CASSQERGRWTQYF. Written as DNA, the CDR3 is TGTGCCAGCAGCCAAGAAAGGGGCCGGTGGACCCAGTACTTC. The V call is TRBV3-1, the J call TRBJ2-5; the D gene is possibly TRBD1 (5 bases). V dropped 0 bases and J dropped 7 bases, with 12 bases sitting between them. This CDR3 is built from 14 residues. CDR1 and CDR2 (germline): LGHDT, YNNKEL (reference sequence).

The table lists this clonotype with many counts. Here the CDR3 reads CASSLPGPGAGLHNEQFF. Written as DNA, the CDR3 is TGTGCCAGCAGCTTACCGGGACCGGGGGCTGGGTTGCACAATGAGCAGTTCTTC. V usage is TRBV7-8 and J usage is TRBJ2-1; D assignment may be TRBD1 or TRBD2 (6 bases each). The V end was cut by 2 bases, the J end by 5 bases, with 22 bases between. The CDR3 extends over 18 amino acids. Germline CDR1 is SGHVS and CDR2 is FQNEAQ.

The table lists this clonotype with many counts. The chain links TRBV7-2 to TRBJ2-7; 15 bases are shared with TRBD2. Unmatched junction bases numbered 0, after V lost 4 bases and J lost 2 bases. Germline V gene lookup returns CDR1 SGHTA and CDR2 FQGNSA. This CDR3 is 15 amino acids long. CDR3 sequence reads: CASSWTSGGAYEQYF. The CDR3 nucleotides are TGTGCCAGCAGCTGGACTAGCGGGGGGGCCTACGAGCAGTACTTC.

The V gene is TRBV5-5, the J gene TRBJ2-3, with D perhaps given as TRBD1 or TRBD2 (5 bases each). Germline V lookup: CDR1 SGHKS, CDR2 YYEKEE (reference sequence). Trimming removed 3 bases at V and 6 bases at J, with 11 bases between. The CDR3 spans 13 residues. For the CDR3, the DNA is TGTGCCAGCAGCTGGGGGATGGGTGATACGCAGTATTTT. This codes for CASSWGMGDTQYF.